Listed below are T cell receptor beta chains from one sample, sequenced in a study of blood T cell repertoires in COVID-19. Only in-frame clones appear in the TCRdb table, and some are missing; sequencing was by immunoSEQ multiplex PCR. The sample contains 71,000 or so clones, 85% to 90% of which appear only once. What was sequenced was peripheral blood. These receptors all stem from a man older than 75 in a cohort sampled during active COVID-19. Each CDR3 is given with its conserved first and last residue. D genes are given only for firm matches. The size of a clone is reported for some rows only, either as once, few or many, or as a class for expanded clones.

J gene: TRBJ1-4
CDR3 length: 14
V gene: TRBV11-2
D gene: TRBD1
clone size: .
CDR3 protein: CASSLALQGGKLFF
CDR3 DNA: TGTGCCAGCAGCTTAGCCCTTCAGGGGGGAAAACTGTTTTTT

J gene: TRBJ2-3
CDR3 length: 17
V gene: TRBV7-2
D gene: .
clone size: .
CDR3 protein: CASSLAVAGANTDTQYF
CDR3 DNA: TGTGCCAGCAGCTTAGCAGTTGCGGGGGCCAACACAGATACGCAGTATTTT

J gene: TRBJ2-1
CDR3 length: 13
V gene: TRBV5-8
D gene: .
clone size: .
CDR3 protein: CASTSRAHNEQFF
CDR3 DNA: TGTGCCAGCACTAGCCGGGCCCACAATGAGCAGTTCTTC

J gene: TRBJ2-1
CDR3 length: 16
V gene: TRBV18
D gene: TRBD2
clone size: .
CDR3 protein: CASSPTSGYSYNEQFF
CDR3 DNA: TGTGCCAGCTCACCGACTAGCGGTTACTCCTACAATGAGCAGTTCTTC

J gene: TRBJ1-1
CDR3 length: 13
V gene: TRBV2
D gene: .
clone size: once
CDR3 protein: CASSEEAGTEAFF
CDR3 DNA: TGTGCCAGCAGTGAAGAGGCAGGCACTGAAGCTTTCTTT

J gene: TRBJ1-4
CDR3 length: 14
V gene: TRBV3-1/TRBV3-2
D gene: .
clone size: .
CDR3 protein: CASSLQGSSEKLFF
CDR3 DNA: TGTGCCAGCAGCCTTCAGGGGTCGTCGGAAAAACTGTTTTTT

J gene: TRBJ1-1
CDR3 length: 14
V gene: TRBV6-6
D gene: .
clone size: once
CDR3 protein: CASSSPIRYTEAFF
CDR3 DNA: TGTGCCAGCAGTTCCCCGATCCGGTACACTGAAGCTTTCTTT

J gene: TRBJ1-4
CDR3 length: 15
V gene: TRBV5-6
D gene: TRBD1
clone size: once
CDR3 protein: CASRDRGSTNEKLFF
CDR3 DNA: TGTGCCAGCCGGGACAGGGGCTCCACTAATGAAAAACTGTTTTTT

J gene: TRBJ2-2
CDR3 length: 16
V gene: TRBV19
D gene: .
clone size: .
CDR3 protein: CASSPFPGSNTGELFF
CDR3 DNA: TGTGCCAGTTCCCCCTTTCCGGGATCGAACACCGGGGAGCTGTTTTTT

J gene: TRBJ2-7
CDR3 length: 16
V gene: TRBV5-4
D gene: TRBD1
clone size: once
CDR3 protein: CASSRTRDRGLYEQYF
CDR3 DNA: TGTGCCAGCAGCCGCACCCGGGACAGGGGGTTATACGAGCAGTACTTC

J gene: TRBJ2-6
CDR3 length: 16
V gene: TRBV4-3
D gene: .
clone size: once
CDR3 protein: CASSQKPYSGANVLTF
CDR3 DNA: TGCGCCAGCAGCCAAAAACCCTACTCTGGGGCCAACGTCCTGACTTTC

J gene: TRBJ2-7
CDR3 length: 16
V gene: TRBV7-9
D gene: TRBD2
clone size: .
CDR3 protein: CASSLVALADSYEQYF
CDR3 DNA: TGTGCCAGCAGCTTAGTAGCCCTAGCGGATAGTTACGAGCAGTACTTC

J gene: TRBJ1-1
CDR3 length: 13
V gene: TRBV9
D gene: TRBD1
clone size: .
CDR3 protein: CASSQGVNTEAFF
CDR3 DNA: TGTGCCAGCAGCCAGGGGGTTAACACTGAAGCTTTCTTT

J gene: TRBJ2-2
CDR3 length: 19
V gene: TRBV21-1
D gene: .
clone size: .
CDR3 protein: CASSKPPGISSSNTGELFF
CDR3 DNA: TGTGCCAGCAGCAAACCCCCAGGGATCTCATCCTCGAACACCGGGGAGCTGTTTTTT

J gene: TRBJ2-3
CDR3 length: 16
V gene: TRBV5-1
D gene: .
clone size: .
CDR3 protein: CASSLEGGTSTDTQYF
CDR3 DNA: TGCGCCAGCAGCTTGGAAGGCGGAACTAGCACAGATACGCAGTATTTT

J gene: TRBJ1-2
CDR3 length: 14
V gene: TRBV7-9
D gene: TRBD1
clone size: .
CDR3 protein: CASSSLGQGPGYTF
CDR3 DNA: TGTGCCAGCAGCTCCTTAGGACAGGGACCTGGCTACACCTTC

J gene: TRBJ1-2
CDR3 length: 13
V gene: TRBV6-5
D gene: .
clone size: .
CDR3 protein: CASSGGLNYGYTF
CDR3 DNA: TGTGCCAGCTCTGGAGGGCTTAACTATGGCTACACCTTC

J gene: TRBJ2-5
CDR3 length: 14
V gene: TRBV28
D gene: TRBD2
clone size: .
CDR3 protein: CASRLSGASGTQYF
CDR3 DNA: TGTGCCAGCAGACTCAGCGGGGCCAGCGGGACCCAGTACTTC

J gene: TRBJ1-5
CDR3 length: 13
V gene: TRBV19
D gene: TRBD1
clone size: .
CDR3 protein: CASRTGDSGPQHF
CDR3 DNA: TGTGCCAGTAGGACAGGGGACAGCGGGCCCCAGCATTTT

J gene: TRBJ1-2
CDR3 length: 15
V gene: TRBV5-6
D gene: TRBD1
clone size: .
CDR3 protein: CASSSWTGDNYGYTF
CDR3 DNA: TGTGCCAGCAGCTCCTGGACAGGGGACAACTATGGCTACACCTTC

J gene: TRBJ1-3
CDR3 length: 16
V gene: TRBV7-2
D gene: TRBD1
clone size: .
CDR3 protein: CASSLAGRGYGNTIYF
CDR3 DNA: TGTGCCAGCAGCTTAGCGGGCAGGGGGTATGGAAACACCATATATTTT

J gene: TRBJ2-2
CDR3 length: 18
V gene: TRBV7-9
D gene: TRBD2
clone size: .
CDR3 protein: CASSLSLAGGANTGELFF
CDR3 DNA: TGTGCCAGCAGCTTATCGCTAGCGGGGGGTGCGAACACCGGGGAGCTGTTTTTT

J gene: TRBJ2-5
CDR3 length: 16
V gene: TRBV3-1/TRBV3-2
D gene: TRBD2
clone size: .
CDR3 protein: CASSQGLSGVSETQYF
CDR3 DNA: TGTGCCAGCAGCCAAGGGCTTAGCGGGGTATCGGAGACCCAGTACTTC

J gene: TRBJ2-5
CDR3 length: 18
V gene: TRBV10-3
D gene: TRBD2
clone size: once
CDR3 protein: CAISGASSSGGEQETQYF
CDR3 DNA: TGTGCCATCAGTGGGGCGTCGTCTAGCGGGGGAGAGCAAGAGACCCAGTACTTC

J gene: TRBJ1-1
CDR3 length: 14
V gene: TRBV5-1
D gene: .
clone size: medium-sized
CDR3 protein: CASSSRTANTEAFF
CDR3 DNA: TGCGCCAGCAGCTCAAGGACAGCGAACACTGAAGCTTTCTTT

J gene: TRBJ2-1
CDR3 length: 15
V gene: TRBV7-3
D gene: .
clone size: .
CDR3 protein: CASSPGVNSYNEQFF
CDR3 DNA: TGTGCCAGCAGCCCCGGGGTAAACTCCTACAATGAGCAGTTCTTC

J gene: TRBJ2-7
CDR3 length: 15
V gene: TRBV7-9
D gene: .
clone size: .
CDR3 protein: CASSLVGGFSYEQYF
CDR3 DNA: TGTGCCAGCAGCTTAGTAGGCGGGTTTTCCTACGAGCAGTACTTC

J gene: TRBJ2-2
CDR3 length: 14
V gene: TRBV7-3
D gene: TRBD1
clone size: .
CDR3 protein: CASSPGTDTGELFF
CDR3 DNA: TGTGCCAGCAGCCCAGGGACAGACACCGGGGAGCTGTTTTTT

J gene: TRBJ2-6
CDR3 length: 15
V gene: TRBV27
D gene: .
clone size: once
CDR3 protein: CASSSTGAGANVLTF
CDR3 DNA: TGTGCCAGCAGTTCCACCGGGGCTGGGGCCAACGTCCTGACTTTC

J gene: TRBJ1-6
CDR3 length: 14
V gene: TRBV19
D gene: TRBD1
clone size: .
CDR3 protein: CASRQGVMNSPLHF
CDR3 DNA: TGTGCCAGTAGACAGGGGGTGATGAATTCACCCCTCCACTTT

J gene: TRBJ2-2
CDR3 length: 15
V gene: TRBV27
D gene: TRBD2
clone size: .
CDR3 protein: CASKSAGGSTGELFF
CDR3 DNA: TGTGCCAGCAAGTCAGCGGGGGGTTCCACCGGGGAGCTGTTTTTT

J gene: TRBJ2-5
CDR3 length: 15
V gene: TRBV9
D gene: .
clone size: .
CDR3 protein: CASSVALGGRETQYF
CDR3 DNA: TGTGCCAGCAGCGTAGCACTCGGAGGGAGGGAGACCCAGTACTTC

J gene: TRBJ2-1
CDR3 length: 13
V gene: TRBV9
D gene: .
clone size: once
CDR3 protein: CASSVLPVNEQFF
CDR3 DNA: TGTGCCAGCAGCGTCCTCCCCGTCAATGAGCAGTTCTTC

J gene: TRBJ1-5
CDR3 length: 14
V gene: TRBV15
D gene: .
clone size: .
CDR3 protein: CATSRDHSNQPQHF
CDR3 DNA: TGTGCCACCAGCAGAGATCATAGCAATCAGCCCCAGCATTTT

J gene: TRBJ1-1
CDR3 length: 13
V gene: TRBV6-5
D gene: .
clone size: .
CDR3 protein: CASTEGVKAEAFF
CDR3 DNA: TGTGCCAGCACCGAGGGGGTAAAGGCAGAAGCTTTCTTT

J gene: TRBJ1-2
CDR3 length: 13
V gene: TRBV5-6
D gene: TRBD1
clone size: .
CDR3 protein: CASTQQGASGYTF
CDR3 DNA: TGTGCCAGCACCCAGCAGGGGGCTAGTGGCTACACCTTC

J gene: TRBJ2-5
CDR3 length: 13
V gene: TRBV2
D gene: .
clone size: .
CDR3 protein: CAVTRETSGTQYF
CDR3 DNA: TGTGCAGTTACCCGGGAGACGTCAGGAACCCAGTACTTC

J gene: TRBJ1-6
CDR3 length: 12
V gene: TRBV28
D gene: .
clone size: .
CDR3 protein: CASRSQSSPLHF
CDR3 DNA: TGTGCCAGCAGATCCCAGTCGTCCCCCCTCCACTTT

J gene: TRBJ2-7
CDR3 length: 14
V gene: TRBV23-1
D gene: TRBD1
clone size: .
CDR3 protein: CASSSRDRGFEQYF
CDR3 DNA: TGCGCCAGCAGTTCCCGGGACAGGGGTTTCGAGCAGTACTTC

J gene: TRBJ2-7
CDR3 length: 14
V gene: TRBV5-1
D gene: .
clone size: .
CDR3 protein: CASSLDRVLREQYF
CDR3 DNA: TGCGCCAGCAGCTTGGACAGGGTTCTTCGCGAGCAGTACTTC

J gene: TRBJ1-6
CDR3 length: 17
V gene: TRBV5-4
D gene: TRBD1
clone size: .
CDR3 protein: CASSLSRDRGSNSPLHF
CDR3 DNA: TGTGCCAGCAGCTTGAGTCGGGACAGGGGTTCTAATTCACCCCTCCACTTT

J gene: TRBJ1-2
CDR3 length: 14
V gene: TRBV3-1/TRBV3-2
D gene: TRBD1
clone size: .
CDR3 protein: CASRATGGSYGYTF
CDR3 DNA: TGTGCCAGCCGCGCAACAGGGGGAAGTTATGGCTACACCTTC

J gene: TRBJ2-3
CDR3 length: 12
V gene: TRBV7-9
D gene: TRBD1
clone size: .
CDR3 protein: CASSPDRDTQYF
CDR3 DNA: TGTGCCAGCAGCCCCGACAGGGACACGCAGTATTTT

J gene: TRBJ2-2
CDR3 length: 14
V gene: TRBV4-1
D gene: .
clone size: .
CDR3 protein: CASSQDFLTGELFF
CDR3 DNA: TGCGCCAGCAGCCAAGATTTCCTTACCGGGGAGCTGTTTTTT

J gene: TRBJ1-5
CDR3 length: 18
V gene: TRBV4-3
D gene: .
clone size: .
CDR3 protein: CASSHYPRRQTQNQPQHF
CDR3 DNA: TGCGCCAGCAGCCACTACCCAAGAAGACAGACCCAAAATCAGCCCCAGCATTTT

J gene: TRBJ1-3
CDR3 length: 15
V gene: TRBV14
D gene: .
clone size: .
CDR3 protein: CASSPPWRSGNTIYF
CDR3 DNA: TGTGCCAGCAGCCCGCCTTGGAGGTCTGGAAACACCATATATTTT

J gene: TRBJ1-2
CDR3 length: 14
V gene: TRBV5-1
D gene: .
clone size: .
CDR3 protein: CASSLEVGLGGYTF
CDR3 DNA: TGCGCCAGCAGCTTGGAGGTGGGGCTCGGAGGCTACACCTTC

J gene: TRBJ2-5
CDR3 length: 15
V gene: TRBV5-1
D gene: .
clone size: .
CDR3 protein: CASSLTGGPQETQYF
CDR3 DNA: TGCGCCAGCAGCTTGACGGGGGGCCCCCAAGAGACCCAGTACTTC

J gene: TRBJ2-1
CDR3 length: 19
V gene: TRBV5-6
D gene: .
clone size: .
CDR3 protein: CASSLGAQKGGSSYNEQFF
CDR3 DNA: TGTGCCAGCAGCTTGGGGGCCCAAAAAGGGGGAAGCTCCTACAATGAGCAGTTCTTC

J gene: TRBJ1-2
CDR3 length: 12
V gene: TRBV6-5
D gene: .
clone size: .
CDR3 protein: CASSSPGFGYTF
CDR3 DNA: TGTGCCAGCAGTTCTCCCGGGTTTGGCTACACCTTC

J gene: TRBJ2-1
CDR3 length: 14
V gene: TRBV7-3
D gene: .
clone size: .
CDR3 protein: CASSPRPSYNEQFF
CDR3 DNA: TGTGCCAGCAGCCCCCGCCCCAGCTACAATGAGCAGTTCTTC

J gene: TRBJ2-5
CDR3 length: 12
V gene: TRBV19
D gene: .
clone size: .
CDR3 protein: CASRSQQETQYF
CDR3 DNA: TGTGCCAGTAGGTCGCAGCAAGAGACCCAGTACTTC

J gene: TRBJ2-5
CDR3 length: 14
V gene: TRBV24-1
D gene: .
clone size: .
CDR3 protein: CATSDGTLQETQYF
CDR3 DNA: TGTGCCACCAGTGACGGGACTTTACAAGAGACCCAGTACTTC

J gene: TRBJ1-1
CDR3 length: 13
V gene: TRBV7-9
D gene: TRBD1
clone size: .
CDR3 protein: CASSNDRGSEAFF
CDR3 DNA: TGTGCCAGCAGCAACGACAGGGGATCCGAAGCTTTCTTT

J gene: TRBJ2-7
CDR3 length: 16
V gene: TRBV6-2/TRBV6-3
D gene: TRBD2
clone size: .
CDR3 protein: CASSTRPGGRSYEQYF
CDR3 DNA: TGTGCCAGCAGTACCCGTCCCGGGGGGAGGTCCTACGAGCAGTACTTC